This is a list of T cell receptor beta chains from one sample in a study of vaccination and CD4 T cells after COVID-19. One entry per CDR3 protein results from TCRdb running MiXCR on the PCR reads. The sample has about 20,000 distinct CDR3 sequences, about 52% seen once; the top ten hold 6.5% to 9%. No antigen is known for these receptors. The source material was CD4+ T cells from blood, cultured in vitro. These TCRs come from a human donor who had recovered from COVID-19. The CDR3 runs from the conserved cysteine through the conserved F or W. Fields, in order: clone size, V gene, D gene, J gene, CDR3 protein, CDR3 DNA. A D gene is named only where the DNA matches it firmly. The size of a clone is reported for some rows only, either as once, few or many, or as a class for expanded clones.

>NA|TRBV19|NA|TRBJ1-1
CASSGYRVRSEAFF
TGTGCCAGTAGTGGATACAGGGTCCGATCTGAAGCTTTCTTT
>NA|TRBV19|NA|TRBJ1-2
CASSIGAASNYGYTF
TGTGCCAGTAGTATTGGGGCAGCTTCTAACTATGGCTACACCTTC
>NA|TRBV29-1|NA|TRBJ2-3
CSGRRRDTDTQYF
TGCAGCGGGAGACGGAGAGACACAGATACGCAGTATTTT
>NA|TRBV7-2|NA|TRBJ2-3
CASSLVKSTDTQYF
TGTGCCAGCAGCTTAGTCAAGAGCACAGATACGCAGTATTTT
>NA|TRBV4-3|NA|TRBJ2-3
CASSPARVGGLDTQYF
TGCGCCAGCAGCCCCGCGCGAGTAGGGGGTCTTGATACGCAGTATTTT
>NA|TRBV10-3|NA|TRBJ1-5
CAISESAGVGNQPQHF
TGTGCCATCAGTGAGTCGGCGGGGGTTGGCAATCAGCCCCAGCATTTT
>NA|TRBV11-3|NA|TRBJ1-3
CASSTGQSRSGNTIYF
TGTGCCAGCAGCACTGGACAGAGCCGCTCTGGAAACACCATATATTTT
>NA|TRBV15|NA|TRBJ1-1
CATSLTGRTEAFF
TGTGCCACCAGCCTTACAGGGAGGACTGAAGCTTTCTTT
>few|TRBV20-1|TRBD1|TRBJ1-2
CSARPGTGRGGYTF
TGCAGTGCTAGACCCGGGACAGGGCGCGGTGGCTACACCTTC
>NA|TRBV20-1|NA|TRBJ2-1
CSAMDPARGQFF
TGCAGTGCGATGGACCCAGCCAGAGGGCAGTTCTTC
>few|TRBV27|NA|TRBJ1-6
CASSPTPGGSPLHF
TGTGCCAGCAGTCCTACTCCTGGGGGTTCACCCCTCCACTTT
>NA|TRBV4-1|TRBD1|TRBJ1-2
CASSQPGTVYGYTF
TGCGCCAGCAGCCAACCCGGGACAGTCTATGGCTACACCTTC
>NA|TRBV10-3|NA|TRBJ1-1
CAISGAGVTTEAFF
TGTGCCATCAGTGGGGCAGGGGTTACGACTGAAGCTTTCTTT
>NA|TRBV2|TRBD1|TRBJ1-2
CASKSGRGQGYTF
TGTGCCAGCAAAAGCGGCAGGGGGCAGGGCTACACCTTC
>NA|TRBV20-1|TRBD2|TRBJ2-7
CSARDGLAREQYF
TGCAGTGCTAGAGATGGACTAGCAAGGGAGCAGTACTTC
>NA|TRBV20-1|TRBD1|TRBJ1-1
CSAPSGQGMNTEAFF
TGCAGTGCCCCCAGCGGACAGGGAATGAACACTGAAGCTTTCTTT
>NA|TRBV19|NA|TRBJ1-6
CASSIVGGRSSYNSPLHF
TGTGCCAGTAGTATCGTGGGCGGGCGGAGCTCCTATAATTCACCCCTCCACTTT
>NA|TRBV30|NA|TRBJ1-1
CAGRGNTEAFF
TGTGCCGGGAGGGGTAACACTGAAGCTTTCTTT
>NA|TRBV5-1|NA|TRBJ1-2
CASSPGGRANYGYTF
TGCGCCAGCAGCCCGGGGGGACGCGCTAACTATGGCTACACCTTC
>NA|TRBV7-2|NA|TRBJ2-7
CASSIKPGPYEQYF
TGTGCCAGCAGTATAAAACCGGGCCCATACGAGCAGTACTTC
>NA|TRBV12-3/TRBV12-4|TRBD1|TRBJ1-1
CASSYTGTGGVTEAFF
TGTGCCAGCAGTTACACCGGGACAGGGGGCGTCACTGAAGCTTTCTTT
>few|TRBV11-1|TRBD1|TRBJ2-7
CASSLSPETGEDF
TGTGCCAGCAGCTTATCCCCCGAGACAGGGGAAGACTTC
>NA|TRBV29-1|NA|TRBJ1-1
CSVEKSPNTEAFF
TGCAGCGTTGAAAAGTCGCCGAACACTGAAGCTTTCTTT
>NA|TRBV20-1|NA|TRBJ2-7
CSARAESSHSYEQYF
TGCAGTGCTAGGGCGGAGAGCTCTCACTCCTACGAGCAGTACTTC
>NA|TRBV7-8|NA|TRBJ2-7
CASSLEEGGGYEQYF
TGTGCCAGCAGCTTAGAAGAGGGGGGTGGCTACGAGCAGTACTTC
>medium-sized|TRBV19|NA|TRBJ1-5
CASSINRDQPQHF
TGTGCCAGTAGTATAAACAGGGATCAGCCCCAGCATTTT
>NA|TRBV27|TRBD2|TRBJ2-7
CASSLRLAGFYEQYF
TGTGCCAGCAGTTTGAGGCTAGCGGGGTTCTACGAGCAGTACTTC
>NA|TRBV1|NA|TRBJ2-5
CTSSQDCLAGLLETQYF
TGCACCAGCAGCCAAGATTGCCTAGCGGGTTTATTAGAGACCCAGTACTTC
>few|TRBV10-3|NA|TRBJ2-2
CAINRDNTGELFF
TGTGCCATAAACAGGGATAACACCGGGGAGCTGTTTTTT
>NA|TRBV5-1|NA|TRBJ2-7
CASSLEGSGAREQYF
TGCGCCAGCAGCTTGGAGGGGTCAGGGGCTCGGGAGCAGTACTTC
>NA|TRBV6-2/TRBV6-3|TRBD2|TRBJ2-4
CASSGGRRGNIQYF
TGTGCCAGCAGCGGGGGGAGGAGAGGAAACATTCAGTACTTC
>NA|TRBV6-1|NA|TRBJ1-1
CASSRLMGRLNTEAFF
TGTGCCAGCAGTCGTCTCATGGGACGGCTGAACACTGAAGCTTTCTTT
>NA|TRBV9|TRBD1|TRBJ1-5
CASSTGTDNQPQHF
TGTGCCAGCAGCACCGGGACAGACAATCAGCCCCAGCATTTT
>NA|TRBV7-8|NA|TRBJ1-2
CASSSSRGGYTF
TGTGCCAGCAGCTCGAGCAGGGGCGGCTACACCTTC
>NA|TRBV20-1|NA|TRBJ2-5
CSAIYREETQYF
TGCAGTGCTATCTACAGGGAAGAGACCCAGTACTTC
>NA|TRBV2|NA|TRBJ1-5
CASKRTDSNQPQHF
TGTGCCAGTAAGAGGACGGATAGCAATCAGCCCCAGCATTTT
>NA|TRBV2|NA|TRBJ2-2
CASSLRNADTGELFF
TGTGCCAGCAGTTTAAGGAACGCGGACACCGGGGAGCTGTTTTTT
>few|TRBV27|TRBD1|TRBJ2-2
CASSLGTGVRPNTGELFF
TGTGCCAGCAGTTTAGGGACAGGGGTTCGCCCGAACACCGGGGAGCTGTTTTTT
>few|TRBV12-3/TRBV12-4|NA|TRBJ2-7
CASRPGLGTYEQYF
TGTGCCAGCAGACCGGGACTTGGAACCTACGAGCAGTACTTC
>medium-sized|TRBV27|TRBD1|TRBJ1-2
CARRRQGAF
TGTGCCAGAAGAAGACAGGGCGCCTTC
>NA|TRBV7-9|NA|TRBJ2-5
CASSLAQRGPRETQYF
TGTGCCAGCAGCTTAGCGCAACGCGGCCCGAGGGAGACCCAGTACTTC
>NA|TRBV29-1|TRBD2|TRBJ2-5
CSVAASGTLGTQYF
TGCAGCGTGGCGGCTAGCGGGACCTTGGGGACCCAGTACTTC
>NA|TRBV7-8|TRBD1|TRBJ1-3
CASSPRRDSGNTIYF
TGTGCCAGCAGCCCCCGACGGGACAGTGGAAACACCATATATTTT
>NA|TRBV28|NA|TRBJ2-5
CASSSLGGGRETQYF
TGTGCCAGCAGTTCACTTGGGGGCGGGAGAGAGACCCAGTACTTC
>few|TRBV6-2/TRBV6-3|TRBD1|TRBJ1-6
CASTMTGYYSPLHF
TGTGCCAGCACCATGACAGGGTATTATTCACCCCTCCACTTT
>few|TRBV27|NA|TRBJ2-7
CASSFTLTSYEQYF
TGTGCCAGCAGTTTCACCCTGACTAGCTACGAGCAGTACTTC
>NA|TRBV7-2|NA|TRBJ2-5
CASSRGRPGQETQYF
TGTGCCAGCAGCAGAGGGCGGCCGGGGCAAGAGACCCAGTACTTC
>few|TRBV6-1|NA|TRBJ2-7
CASSSQGSSYEQYF
TGTGCCAGCAGCTCTCAGGGGTCCTCCTACGAGCAGTACTTC
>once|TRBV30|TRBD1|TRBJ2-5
CACRDSLQETQYF
TGTGCCTGTAGGGACAGCCTCCAAGAGACCCAGTACTTC
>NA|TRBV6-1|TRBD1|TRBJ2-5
CASSAFRDRGKETQYF
TGTGCCAGCTCCGCCTTCCGCGACAGGGGTAAAGAGACCCAGTACTTC